The text below deals with one T cell receptor (beta chain). Amplification targeted TCR beta CDR3 regions from RNA transcripts. The TCR CDR3 was amplified in a first-round RT-PCR using the HTBI primer set. TCRdb redid the calling of the multiplex PCR reads with MiXCR, one entry per CDR3 protein. Of about 560,000 distinct CDR3 sequences in the sample, about 45% were seen once. It was uncontrolled infection, other autoimmune disease, pregnancy or lactation that excluded patients. Used for diagnoses were clinical symptoms, serum thyroxine and TRAb, thyroid ultrasound and orbital computed tomography. The data stem from a study of T cells in Graves' hyperthyroidism and ophthalmopathy. V lost 5 bases and J 10 bases, leaving 14 bases between the germline ends. The CDR3 loop spans 11 amino acids. Germline assignment: CDR1 DFQATT and CDR2 SNEGSKA (reference sequence).

The chain joins TRBV20-1 to TRBJ1-1; D is perhaps TRBD1 (5 bases). Material: peripheral blood or thyroid tissue (not recorded which). This receptor was taken from a woman aged 18-29 years with Graves' hyperthyroidism. The CDR3 DNA reads as TGCAGTGCTGCTACAGGTGGAAGAGCTTTCTTT. Translated: CSAATGGRAFF.